A single sample gave rise to the 16 T cell receptor beta chains below, sequenced in a study of spatial heterogeneity in lung cancer. Notes on the study in general: Expanded intratumoral alpha and beta TCR counts tracked tumor mutation counts.

The time point: sample taken at primary tumor resection. Antigens for these TCRs are unknown. MiXCR, applied by TCRdb to the 5' RACE reads, yields one record per CDR3 protein. This table has 24,000 or so distinct CDR3 sequences, 8% to 10% appearing once. This sample comprised lung tumor tissue, obtained at surgery. All receptors come from a male donor with early-stage non-small cell lung cancer.

This clonotype was recorded many times. The V and J genes are TRBV7-3 and TRBJ2-3; TRBD2 agrees at 11 bases. V shed 1 base and J 5 bases; nucleotides not matched to a gene: 5. In germline, CDR1 is SGHTA, CDR2 FQGTGA. This CDR3 region has 16 residues. CDR3 sequence reads: CASSLSRGLAEDTQYF. In DNA form, the CDR3 reads TGTGCCAGCAGCTTAAGCCGGGGACTAGCGGAAGATACGCAGTATTTT.

This clonotype was detected a few times. A much larger clone lies a single base off, so this may be a read error. The chain joins TRBV6-5 to TRBJ1-1, with D hard to call. V shed 4 bases and J shed 2 bases, with 8 bases lying between them. There are 13 residues in the CDR3. Germline V gene lookup returns CDR1 MNHEY and CDR2 SVGAGI. CDR3 protein: CASSCGHNTEAFF. CDR3 DNA sequence: TGTGCCAGCAGTTGCGGCCATAACACTGAAGCTTTCTTT.

This clonotype was detected ten times or more. V and J are TRBV5-1 and TRBJ1-1; no firm D call. The germline V and J ends were trimmed by 0 bases and 4 bases, with 10 bases remaining between them. From germline, CDR1 is SGHRS and CDR2 YFSETQ. The CDR3 has 14 amino acids. CDR3 bases: TGCGCCAGCAGCTTGGTTCGGGGAAGCACTGAAGCTTTCTTT. This codes for CASSLVRGSTEAFF.

This clonotype was observed many times. The chain employs TRBV5-1 and TRBJ2-7; D ambiguous. Germline CDR1 is SGHRS and CDR2 is YFSETQ. The CDR3 has 12 residues. Trimming took off 0 bases at V and 6 bases at J, with 7 bases between the two ends. The CDR3 sequence: CASSLEVGEQYF. The CDR3 region has the DNA TGCGCCAGCAGCTTGGAGGTGGGCGAGCAGTACTTC.

This clonotype was detected many times. The chain joins TRBV18 to TRBJ2-7; 7 nucleotides line up with TRBD1. The CDR3 length is 14 residues. CDR1 and CDR2 (germline): KGHSH, LQKENI. After removal of 6 bases from V and 3 bases from J, the junction contained 8 bases not matched to a gene. The CDR3 sequence: CASSSRGSLYEQYF. The CDR3, as DNA: TGTGCCAGCTCTTCCAGGGGGAGCCTCTACGAGCAGTACTTC.

This clonotype showed up just a few times. This chain uses TRBV9 with TRBJ2-6, with 7 bases matching TRBD2. V dropped 3 bases and J dropped 0; count of bases not matched to a gene: 6. The CDR3 runs 17 residues. Germline CDR1 is SGDLS and CDR2 is YYNGEE. CDR3 bases: TGTGCCAGCAGCGACGGACTAGGCACCTCTGGGGCCAACGTCCTGACTTTC. Amino acids: CASSDGLGTSGANVLTF.

At least ten counts were recorded for this clonotype. The chain employs TRBV20-1 and TRBJ2-3, with D unresolved. CDR3 size: 11 residues. Trimming stripped 3 bases from V and 8 bases from J, with 9 bases between. Germline assignment: CDR1 DFQATT and CDR2 SNEGSKA (reference sequence). DNA for the CDR3: TGCAGTGCTAGCGAGATGGTTACGCAGTATTTT. Encoded protein: CSASEMVTQYF.

This clonotype is classed as medium-sized. The rearrangement joins TRBV6-1 to TRBJ1-3; D call uncertain. The CDR3 has 11 residues. The germline V and J ends were trimmed by 11 bases and 5 bases, with 10 bases remaining between them. Germline CDR1 and CDR2: MNHNS and SASEGT. As DNA, the CDR3 is TGTGCCGGGTCCATGAGAAACACCATATATTTT. This translates into CAGSMRNTIYF.

This clonotype was detected a few times. The chain employs TRBV4-3 and TRBJ2-1; 9 bases agree with TRBD1. Germline V gene sequence: CDR1 LGHNA, CDR2 YSLEER. Trimming took 0 bases from V and 7 from J; bases not matched to a gene: 4. This CDR3 has 15 amino acids. CDR3 amino acids: CASSQDRQGVNEQFF. The CDR3 coding sequence is TGCGCCAGCAGCCAAGATCGACAGGGGGTAAATGAGCAGTTCTTC.

Many counts were recorded for this clonotype. This chain connects TRBV29-1 to TRBJ2-5; 9 positions match TRBD1. The V gene's germline CDR1 is SQVTM and CDR2 ANQGSEA. The ends lost 7 bases at V and 5 bases at J; junction bases unmatched: 8. The CDR3 contains 13 residues. CDR3 sequence: CSALDRGVETQYF. As DNA, the CDR3 is TGCAGCGCCCTAGACAGGGGGGTCGAGACCCAGTACTTC.

This clonotype was counted only a few times. The chain links TRBV6-1 to TRBJ2-3; unclear D gene. The length of the CDR3 is 14 residues. Germline CDR1 is MNHNS and CDR2 is SASEGT. V was cut by 1 base and J by 5 bases, with 10 bases left in between. The CDR3 region has the DNA TGTGCCAGCAGTGAAGGCTGGGTTGGAGATACGCAGTATTTT. Encoded protein: CASSEGWVGDTQYF.

This clonotype was counted between two and nine times. Written as DNA, the CDR3 is TGTGCCAGCAGCCCGGAACAGGGGGCGCGCGGTGAAAAACTGTTTTTT. Protein sequence: CASSPEQGARGEKLFF. V is TRBV9 and J is TRBJ1-4, with 9 bases lining up with TRBD1. V dropped 4 bases and J dropped 7; count of bases not matched to a gene: 11. CDR1 and CDR2 (germline): SGDLS, YYNGEE. The CDR3 is 16 amino acids.

The rearrangement joins TRBV7-9 to TRBJ1-2; D may be TRBD1 (6 bases). CDR1 SEHNR and CDR2 FQNEAQ come from the germline V gene (reference sequence). The CDR3 is made up of 17 amino acids. Between the trimmed V and J ends, which lost 4 bases and 2 bases, there was a span of 20 bases. The CDR3 loop reads CASSSRAGARINYGYTF. In DNA, the CDR3 is TGTGCCAGCAGCTCGAGAGCGGGGGCAAGGATCAACTATGGCTACACCTTC.

The chain's CDR3 is CASSLARAHEQYF. The CDR3 DNA reads as TGTGCCAGCAGCCTAGCCAGGGCCCACGAGCAGTACTTC. The chain employs TRBV3-1 and TRBJ2-7; D is possibly TRBD1 (5 bases). V lost 4 bases, J lost 5 bases, and 12 bases lay in between. This CDR3 has 13 amino acids. Germline CDR1 reads LGHDT; CDR2 reads YNNKEL (reference sequence).

The sample holds many counts of this clonotype. This sequence joins TRBV2 and TRBJ2-7; D is perhaps TRBD1 or TRBD2 (6 bases each). The V gene's germline CDR1 is SNHLY and CDR2 FYNNEI. The length of the CDR3 is 13 residues. Trimming removed 10 bases from V and 4 bases from J, with 17 bases in between. CDR3 sequence reads: CAINGGREYEQYF. In DNA, the CDR3 is TGTGCCATAAACGGGGGCAGGGAGTACGAGCAGTACTTC.

This clonotype has only a few counts. The chain has TRBV7-9 and TRBJ2-1; D remains unclear. The CDR3 is 15 amino acids. Trimming took off 2 bases at V and 3 bases at J, with 11 bases between the two ends. Germline loops: CDR1 SEHNR, CDR2 FQNEAQ (reference sequence). CDR3 in DNA: TGTGCCAGCAGCTTAAGTGGGGTGGACTACAATGAGCAGTTCTTC. Amino acids: CASSLSGVDYNEQFF.